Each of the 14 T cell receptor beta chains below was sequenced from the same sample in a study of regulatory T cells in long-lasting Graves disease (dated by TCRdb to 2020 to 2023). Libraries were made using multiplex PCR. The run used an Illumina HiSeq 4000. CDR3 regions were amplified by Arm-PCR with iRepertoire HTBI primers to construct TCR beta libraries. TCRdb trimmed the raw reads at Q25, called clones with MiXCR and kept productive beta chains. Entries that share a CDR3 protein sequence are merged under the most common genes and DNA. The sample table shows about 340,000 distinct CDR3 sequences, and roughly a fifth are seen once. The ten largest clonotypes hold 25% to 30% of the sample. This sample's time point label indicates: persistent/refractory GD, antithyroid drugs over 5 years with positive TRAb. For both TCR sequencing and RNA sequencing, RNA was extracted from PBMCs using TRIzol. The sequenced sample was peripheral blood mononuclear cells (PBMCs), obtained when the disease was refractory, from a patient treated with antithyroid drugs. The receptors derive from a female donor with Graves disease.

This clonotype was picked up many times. In nucleotides, the CDR3 is TGTGCCGGAACCCCCGGGGGGGCGAGGAACACTGAAGCTTTCTTT. Protein: CAGTPGGARNTEAFF. The rearrangement uses TRBV6-1 and TRBJ1-1; D perhaps matches TRBD1 (6 bases). Trimming removed 11 bases at V and 1 base at J, with 20 bases between. Germline V gene sequence: CDR1 MNHNS, CDR2 SASEGT. The CDR3 length is 15 residues.

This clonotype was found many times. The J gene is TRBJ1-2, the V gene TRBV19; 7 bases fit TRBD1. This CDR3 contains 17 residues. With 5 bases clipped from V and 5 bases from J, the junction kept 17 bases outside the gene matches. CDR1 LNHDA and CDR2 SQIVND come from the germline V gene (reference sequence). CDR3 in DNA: TGTGCCAGTAGTTTTACCCCATCGGGACAGCGCTCTTATGGCTACACCTTC. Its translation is CASSFTPSGQRSYGYTF.

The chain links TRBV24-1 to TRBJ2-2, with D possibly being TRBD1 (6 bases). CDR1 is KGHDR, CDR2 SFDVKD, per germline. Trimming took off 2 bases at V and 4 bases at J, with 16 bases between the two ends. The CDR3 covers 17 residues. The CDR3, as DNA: TGTGCCACCAGTGATTGGGCAGGGGCGGACCTCACCGGGGAGCTGTTTTTT. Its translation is CATSDWAGADLTGELFF.

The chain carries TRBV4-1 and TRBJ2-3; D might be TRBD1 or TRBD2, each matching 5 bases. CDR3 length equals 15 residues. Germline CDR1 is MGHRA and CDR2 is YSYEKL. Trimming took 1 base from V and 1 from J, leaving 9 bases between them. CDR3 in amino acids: CASSQVGTRTDTQYF. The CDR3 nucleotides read TGCGCCAGCAGCCAAGTGGGGACGCGCACAGATACGCAGTATTTT.

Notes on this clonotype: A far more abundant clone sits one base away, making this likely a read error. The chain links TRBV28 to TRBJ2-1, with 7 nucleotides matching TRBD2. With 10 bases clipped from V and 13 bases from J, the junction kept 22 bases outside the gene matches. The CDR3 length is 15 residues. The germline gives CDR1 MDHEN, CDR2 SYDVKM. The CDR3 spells CATVRGREYQETQFF. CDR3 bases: TGTGCCACCGTTCGGGGGAGGGAGTACCAAGAGACCCAGTTCTTC.

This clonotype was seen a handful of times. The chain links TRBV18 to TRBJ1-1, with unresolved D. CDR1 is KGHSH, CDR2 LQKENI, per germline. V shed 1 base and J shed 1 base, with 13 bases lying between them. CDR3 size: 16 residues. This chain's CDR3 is CASSPLPGQKNTEAFF. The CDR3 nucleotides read TGTGCCAGCTCACCACTTCCGGGCCAGAAGAACACTGAAGCTTTCTTT.

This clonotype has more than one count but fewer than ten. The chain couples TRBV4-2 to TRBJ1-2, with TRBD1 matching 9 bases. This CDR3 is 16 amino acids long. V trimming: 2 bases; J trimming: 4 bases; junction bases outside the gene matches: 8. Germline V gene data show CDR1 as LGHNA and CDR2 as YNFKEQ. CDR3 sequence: CASSQPPGTGTYGYTF. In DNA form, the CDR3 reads TGTGCCAGCAGCCAACCCCCCGGGACAGGGACCTATGGCTACACCTTC.

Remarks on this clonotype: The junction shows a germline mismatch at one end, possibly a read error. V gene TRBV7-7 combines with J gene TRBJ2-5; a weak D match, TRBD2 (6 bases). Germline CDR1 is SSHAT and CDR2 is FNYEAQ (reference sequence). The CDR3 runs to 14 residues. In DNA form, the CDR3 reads TGTGCTAGCAGCTTTGGAGGGACGGGAGAGACCCAGTACTTC. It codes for CASSFGGTGETQYF. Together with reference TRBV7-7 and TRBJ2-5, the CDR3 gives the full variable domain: GAGVSQSPRYKVTKRGQDVTLRCDPISSHATLYWYQQALGQGPEFLTYFNYEAQPDKSGLPSDRFSAERPEGSISTLTIQRTEQRDSAMYRCASSFGGTGETQYFGPGTRLLVL.

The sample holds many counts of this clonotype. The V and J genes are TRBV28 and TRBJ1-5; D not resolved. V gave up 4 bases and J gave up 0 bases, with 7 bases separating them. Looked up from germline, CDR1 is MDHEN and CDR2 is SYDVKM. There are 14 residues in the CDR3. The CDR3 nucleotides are TGTGCCAGCAGTTGGGGATTTAGCAATCAGCCCCAGCATTTT. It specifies CASSWGFSNQPQHF.

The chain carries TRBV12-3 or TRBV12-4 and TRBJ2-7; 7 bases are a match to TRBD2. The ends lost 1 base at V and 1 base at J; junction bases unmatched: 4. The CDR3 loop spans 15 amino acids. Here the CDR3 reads CASSLETGGSYEQYF. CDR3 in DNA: TGTGCCAGCAGTTTAGAAACGGGGGGTTCCTACGAGCAGTACTTC.

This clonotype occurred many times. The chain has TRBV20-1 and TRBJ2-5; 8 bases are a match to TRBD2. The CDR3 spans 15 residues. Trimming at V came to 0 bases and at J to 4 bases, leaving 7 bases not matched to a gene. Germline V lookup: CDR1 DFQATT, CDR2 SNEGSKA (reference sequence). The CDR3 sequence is CSARDNGRAIETQYF. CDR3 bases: TGCAGTGCTAGAGATAACGGGAGGGCAATAGAGACCCAGTACTTC.

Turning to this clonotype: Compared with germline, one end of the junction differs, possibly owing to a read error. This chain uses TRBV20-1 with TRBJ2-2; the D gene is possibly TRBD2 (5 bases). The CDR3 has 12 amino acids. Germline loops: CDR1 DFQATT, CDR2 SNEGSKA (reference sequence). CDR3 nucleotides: TGCAGTGCTATTTCGGGCACCGGGAAGCTGTTTTTT. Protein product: CSAISGTGKLFF.

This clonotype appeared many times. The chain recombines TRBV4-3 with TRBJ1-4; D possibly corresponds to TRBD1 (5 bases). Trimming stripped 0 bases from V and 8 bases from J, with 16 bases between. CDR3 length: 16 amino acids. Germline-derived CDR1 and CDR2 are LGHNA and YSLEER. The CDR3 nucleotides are TGCGCCAGCAGCCAAGATAAGGGGACCACCTACGAAAAACTGTTTTTT. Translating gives CASSQDKGTTYEKLFF.

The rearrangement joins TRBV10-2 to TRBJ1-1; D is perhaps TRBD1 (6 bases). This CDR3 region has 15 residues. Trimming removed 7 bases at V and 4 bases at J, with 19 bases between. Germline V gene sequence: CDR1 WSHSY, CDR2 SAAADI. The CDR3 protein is CASTQQGRGCTEAFF. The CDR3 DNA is TGCGCCAGCACCCAACAGGGTAGGGGGTGCACTGAAGCTTTCTTT.